The rows below give T cell receptor beta chains drawn from one sample of a study of beta chain features in type 1 diabetes. TCRdb's table, derived via immunoSEQ multiplex PCR, lists solely in-frame clones and lacks some. The sample lists around 280,000 clones, around 7.3% occurring once. Sample: central memory CD4+ T cells from blood. All receptors derive from a woman between 18 and 29 years old in good health. The CDR3 runs from the conserved cysteine through the conserved F or W. The order of the fields is V gene, J gene, clone size, D gene, CDR3 protein, CDR3 DNA. A D gene is named only where the DNA matches it firmly. Size is stated for part of the rows, as once, few or many counts, or as a class when the clone is expanded.

TRBV5-6	TRBJ1-6	-	-	CASSLYGNSPLHF	TGTGCCAGCAGCTTGTACGGGAATTCACCCCTCCACTTT
TRBV4-1	TRBJ1-1	many	-	CASSQGEGMTRAFF	TGCGCCAGCAGCCAAGGGGAAGGGATGACCCGGGCTTTCTTT
TRBV7-2	TRBJ1-3	-	-	CASSLGPASSGNTIYF	TGTGCCAGCAGCTTAGGTCCAGCGAGCTCTGGAAACACCATATATTTT
TRBV4-2	TRBJ2-1	-	-	CASSQDTGIRNEQFF	TGTGCCAGCAGCCAAGATACGGGTATTAGGAATGAGCAGTTCTTC
TRBV6-5	TRBJ1-2	-	-	CASSYSGMTDGYTF	TGTGCCAGCAGTTACTCAGGGATGACTGATGGCTACACCTTC
TRBV6-5	TRBJ2-7	-	-	CASRTRITYEQYF	TGTGCCAGCAGGACTAGGATTACTTACGAGCAGTACTTC
TRBV7-2	TRBJ2-6	-	-	CASSPPLGSGANVLTF	TGTGCCAGCAGCCCCCCTTTGGGCTCTGGGGCCAACGTCCTGACTTTC
TRBV7-9	TRBJ2-7	many	TRBD2	CASRREGDEQYF	TGTGCCAGCAGGAGGGAGGGTGACGAGCAGTACTTC
TRBV5-1	TRBJ2-3	-	-	CASSSSRSEDTQYF	TGCGCCAGCAGCTCCTCCCGGTCGGAAGATACGCAGTATTTT
TRBV5-6	TRBJ2-5	many	-	CASSLPRTSVPSLYF	TGTGCCAGCAGCTTACCTCGGACAAGTGTCCCCTCTCTCTACTTC
TRBV2	TRBJ1-1	-	-	CASSGTASQAFF	TGTGCCAGCTCCGGGACGGCCTCCCAAGCTTTCTTT
TRBV18	TRBJ1-5	many	-	CASSYGPSGNQPQHF	TGTGCCAGCTCATACGGGCCTTCTGGCAATCAGCCCCAGCATTTT
TRBV6-6	TRBJ2-5	few	-	CASSFTGRGETQYF	TGTGCCAGCAGTTTTACTGGGCGCGGGGAGACCCAGTACTTC
TRBV7-3	TRBJ2-5	-	-	CASSRGLLGETQYF	TGTGCCAGCAGCCGGGGCCTATTAGGAGAGACCCAGTACTTC
TRBV7-7	TRBJ2-5	-	-	CASSFSGQETQYF	TGTGCTAGCAGCTTCTCAGGGCAAGAGACCCAGTACTTC
TRBV7-2	TRBJ1-1	-	-	CASSADRHTEAFF	TGTGCCAGCAGCGCCGACAGGCACACTGAAGCTTTCTTT
TRBV13	TRBJ2-6	many	-	CASSAPGVGANVLTF	TGTGCCAGCAGCGCCCCCGGGGTTGGGGCCAACGTCCTGACTTTC
TRBV2	TRBJ2-3	-	TRBD1	CASRNRQGNPDTQYF	TGTGCCAGCAGAAACAGACAGGGGAACCCAGATACGCAGTATTTT
TRBV11-3	TRBJ2-2	few	TRBD2	CASSLASGANTGELFF	TGTGCCAGCAGCTTAGCTAGCGGAGCGAACACCGGGGAGCTGTTTTTT
TRBV10-3	TRBJ2-1	many	TRBD2	CAISDPPSAGGSNEQFF	TGTGCCATCAGTGACCCCCCATCGGCGGGAGGATCAAATGAGCAGTTCTTC
TRBV11-2	TRBJ2-4	few	-	CASSIQPSAKNIQYF	TGTGCCAGCAGCATACAGCCTTCAGCCAAAAACATTCAGTACTTC
TRBV7-2	TRBJ2-1	-	TRBD2	CASSSRPAGYYNEQFF	TGTGCCAGCAGCTCCAGACCAGCGGGATACTACAATGAGCAGTTCTTC
TRBV14	TRBJ1-2	-	TRBD1	CASSPLDRVWGYTF	TGTGCCAGCAGCCCGCTGGACAGGGTCTGGGGCTACACCTTC
TRBV6-6	TRBJ1-2	-	-	CASIPQREIYNYGYTF	TGTGCCAGCATCCCCCAGCGGGAAATCTACAACTATGGCTACACCTTC
TRBV5-6	TRBJ1-2	-	TRBD1	CASSNKDRVGGYTF	TGTGCCAGCAGCAACAAGGACAGGGTAGGTGGCTACACCTTC
TRBV6-5	TRBJ2-7	-	-	CASSYMAGSGSEQYF	TGTGCCAGCAGTTACATGGCAGGATCAGGCTCCGAGCAGTACTTC
TRBV7-9	TRBJ1-2	-	TRBD1	CASSLTGLGYTF	TGTGCCAGCAGCTTGACAGGGCTCGGCTACACCTTC
TRBV4-2	TRBJ2-5	-	TRBD2	CASSLHQTSGVQETQYF	TGTGCCAGCAGCCTTCATCAGACTAGCGGGGTCCAAGAGACCCAGTACTTC
TRBV15	TRBJ1-4	few	-	CATSRALNEKLFF	TGTGCCACCAGCAGAGCGCTGAATGAAAAACTGTTTTTT
TRBV7-3	TRBJ2-5	-	TRBD1	CASSPGRTGIETQYF	TGTGCCAGCAGCCCTGGCCGGACAGGGATAGAGACCCAGTACTTC
TRBV2	TRBJ1-1	many	-	CASRDWGADTEAFF	TGTGCCAGCCGTGATTGGGGGGCGGACACTGAAGCTTTCTTT
TRBV5-5	TRBJ2-1	-	TRBD2	CASSFELAAYNEQFF	TGTGCCAGCAGCTTCGAACTAGCGGCCTACAATGAGCAGTTCTTC
TRBV15	TRBJ2-1	many	-	CATSRVPNSYNEQFF	TGTGCCACCAGCAGAGTCCCCAACTCCTACAATGAGCAGTTCTTC
TRBV7-6	TRBJ2-1	many	TRBD2	CASSLRTSGSGGYNEQFF	TGTGCCAGCAGCTTGCGGACTAGCGGGAGTGGGGGTTACAATGAGCAGTTCTTC
TRBV5-6	TRBJ2-1	-	TRBD1	CASSLLGTGGNEQFF	TGTGCCAGCAGCTTGCTTGGGACAGGCGGCAATGAGCAGTTCTTC
TRBV5-4	TRBJ1-2	many	TRBD1	CASSLGGTANYGYTF	TGTGCCAGCAGCTTGGGCGGGACAGCTAACTATGGCTACACCTTC
TRBV7-3	TRBJ1-1	few	-	CASRWTALMNTEAFF	TGTGCCAGCAGGTGGACGGCGCTCATGAACACTGAAGCTTTCTTT
TRBV27	TRBJ1-3	few	TRBD1	CASSIDREPGNTIYF	TGTGCCAGCAGTATCGACAGGGAACCTGGAAACACCATATATTTT
TRBV11-3	TRBJ2-3	-	-	CASSLARASTDTQYF	TGTGCCAGCAGCTTAGCCAGGGCTAGCACAGATACGCAGTATTTT
TRBV27	TRBJ2-7	-	-	CASSFSQFSYEQYF	TGTGCCAGCAGTTTTTCGCAGTTCTCCTACGAGCAGTACTTC
TRBV7-9	TRBJ1-2	-	TRBD1	CASSPPTGASGYTF	TGTGCCAGCAGCCCACCGACAGGGGCGAGTGGCTACACCTTC
TRBV29-1	TRBJ1-2	-	TRBD1	CSVAGQGLVYGYTF	TGCAGCGTCGCGGGACAGGGACTTGTCTATGGCTACACCTTC